This is a list of T cell receptor beta chains from one sample in a study of CD8 T cells in ankylosing spondylitis. TCRdb called the 5' RACE reads again in MiXCR, with one record for every CDR3 protein. The table lists about 800,000 distinct CDR3 sequences, about 12% of them singletons, with approximately 0.5% in the top ten. Sequencing was done on a sample of blood, either unsorted or a sorted T cell fraction (not recorded which). The receptors stem from a male donor with ankylosing spondylitis. Each CDR3 is given with its conserved first and last residue. The order of the fields is V gene, clone size, J gene, D gene, CDR3 DNA, CDR3 protein. The D gene is left open where the match is weak. Size values are once, few and many counts, or a class for expanded clones, and some rows have none.

v_gene: TRBV20-1; abundance: many; j_gene: TRBJ1-4; d_gene: TRBD1; CDR3nt: TGCAGTGCTAGAGATCCGGGACAGGGGAATGAAAAACTGTTTTTT; CDR3aa: CSARDPGQGNEKLFF
v_gene: TRBV27; abundance: few; j_gene: TRBJ2-5; d_gene: TRBD2; CDR3nt: TGTGCCAGCAGAAGGACTAGCGGTAGGGCCCAGTACTTC; CDR3aa: CASRRTSGRAQYF
v_gene: TRBV12-3/TRBV12-4; abundance: few; j_gene: TRBJ1-1; d_gene: -; CDR3nt: TGTGCCAGCAGTTTTTTCGAGGAAGCTTTCTTT; CDR3aa: CASSFFEEAFF
v_gene: TRBV7-2; abundance: few; j_gene: TRBJ2-5; d_gene: TRBD1; CDR3nt: TGTGCCAGCAGCTTTAACAGGGGCGTGGAGACCCAGTACTTC; CDR3aa: CASSFNRGVETQYF
v_gene: TRBV7-9; abundance: few; j_gene: TRBJ2-5; d_gene: -; CDR3nt: TGTGCCAGCAGCTTAAGAGCGGTCCAAGAGACCCAGTACTTC; CDR3aa: CASSLRAVQETQYF
v_gene: TRBV20-1; abundance: few; j_gene: TRBJ2-1; d_gene: TRBD1; CDR3nt: TGCAGTGCGGACGGGACAGGGCCCAGGTCGGGGCAGTTCTTC; CDR3aa: CSADGTGPRSGQFF
v_gene: TRBV7-2; abundance: -; j_gene: TRBJ1-2; d_gene: TRBD1; CDR3nt: TGTGCCAGCAGCTTATTGGGGACAGGCTATGGCTACACCTTC; CDR3aa: CASSLLGTGYGYTF
v_gene: TRBV12-3/TRBV12-4; abundance: -; j_gene: TRBJ2-1; d_gene: -; CDR3nt: TGTGCCAGCAGTTTAGTGACAGGCGGCGGTGAGCAGTTCTTC; CDR3aa: CASSLVTGGGEQFF
v_gene: TRBV4-1; abundance: few; j_gene: TRBJ2-1; d_gene: -; CDR3nt: TGCGCCAGCAGCCAACGGGGGAGCTCCTACAATGAGCAGTTCTTC; CDR3aa: CASSQRGSSYNEQFF
v_gene: TRBV7-8; abundance: -; j_gene: TRBJ1-2; d_gene: -; CDR3nt: TGTGCCAGCAGCTTATCCCGCGATTCGGGCTACACCTTC; CDR3aa: CASSLSRDSGYTF
v_gene: TRBV29-1; abundance: many; j_gene: TRBJ1-1; d_gene: -; CDR3nt: TGCAGCGTTTCCGGACAGTCGAGGTCAGCTTTCTTT; CDR3aa: CSVSGQSRSAFF